Listed below are T cell receptor beta chains from one sample, sequenced in a study of blood T cell repertoires in COVID-19. Generated by immunoSEQ multiplex PCR, the TCRdb table keeps only in-frame clones and is missing some. Counted here are 140,000 or so clones, roughly four fifths occurring once; the ten biggest clones make up roughly 8%. Material for sequencing was peripheral blood. The origin of the receptors is a human donor in a cohort sampled during active COVID-19. Each CDR3 is given with its conserved first and last residue. Fields, in order: V gene, D gene, clone size, J gene, CDR3 protein, CDR3 DNA. D genes are given only for firm matches. Only some rows state a clone size, as once, few, many or a class for expanded clones.

TRBV11-1,-,-,TRBJ1-2,CASSLAGLPIF,TGTGCCAGCAGCTTAGCGGGACTCCCAATCTTC
TRBV9,-,-,TRBJ1-1,CASSVAGLRGEAFF,TGTGCCAGCAGCGTAGCTGGCCTCAGGGGTGAAGCTTTCTTT
TRBV18,-,-,TRBJ2-3,CASSPPTSDTQYF,TGTGCCAGCTCACCACCCACTTCAGATACGCAGTATTTT
TRBV28,-,once,TRBJ1-1,CASSPTGHMNTEAFF,TGTGCCAGCAGTCCAACGGGACACATGAACACTGAAGCTTTCTTT
TRBV7-9,TRBD1,-,TRBJ1-1,CATNRGGLNTEAFF,TGTGCCACTAACAGGGGCGGGTTGAACACTGAAGCTTTCTTT
TRBV6-5,TRBD2,-,TRBJ2-7,CASSYSKAGGVHEQYF,TGTGCCAGCAGTTACTCGAAAGCGGGGGGCGTCCACGAGCAGTACTTC
TRBV5-1,TRBD1,-,TRBJ1-2,CASSSQGGAIIASF,TGCGCCAGCAGCTCCCAAGGGGGCGCGATTATTGCTTCCTTC
TRBV2,-,few,TRBJ2-7,CASRGAYEQYF,TGTGCCAGCAGGGGAGCCTACGAGCAGTACTTC
TRBV11-1,TRBD1,-,TRBJ1-2,CASSLAGQAGPWGYTF,TGTGCCAGCAGCTTAGCGGGACAGGCGGGACCGTGGGGCTACACCTTC
TRBV11-2,-,-,TRBJ1-2,CASSLRIFADYGYTF,TGTGCCAGCAGCCTTAGAATTTTCGCGGATTATGGCTACACCTTC
TRBV7-2,TRBD1,-,TRBJ1-2,CASSYDDRGGGYTF,TGTGCCAGCAGCTATGACGACAGGGGGGGTGGCTACACCTTC